What follows are 13 T cell receptor beta chains derived from one specimen sequenced in a study of blood T cell repertoires in COVID-19. Assay: immunoSEQ multiplex PCR; the TCRdb copy retains only in-frame clones and omits some. The repertoire has roughly 62,000 clones, roughly 87% of them found once; the top ten carry about a tenth. Specimen: peripheral blood. The receptors derive from a human donor with acute or convalescent COVID-19. The donor label of this sample is uncertain.

The V and J genes are TRBV19 and TRBJ1-5, with 8 bases aligning to TRBD1. Looked up from germline, CDR1 is LNHDA and CDR2 is SQIVND (reference sequence). This CDR3 comprises 16 residues. After removal of 5 bases from V and 6 bases from J, the junction contained 12 bases not matched to a gene. The CDR3 nucleotides read TGTGCCAGTAGTGAGACAGGGGAGGTGGTTGGTCAGCCCCAGCATTTT. It codes for CASSETGEVVGQPQHF.

CDR3 nucleotides: TGCGCCAGCAGCCCGAATTCAGGAGGGTTGGAGGGCTACACCTTC. Amino acids: CASSPNSGGLEGYTF. The chain joins TRBV5-1 to TRBJ1-2; D unclear. This CDR3 is 15 amino acids long. The V and J ends lost 4 bases and 8 bases respectively, with 21 bases between them. Germline V gene sequence: CDR1 SGHRS, CDR2 YFSETQ.

The V call is TRBV5-1, the J call TRBJ2-5, with 11 bases identical to TRBD1. V lost 4 bases, J lost 4 bases, and 6 bases stayed unmatched. The CDR3 totals 15 residues. CDR1 is SGHRS, CDR2 YFSETQ, per germline. CDR3 sequence reads: CASSTRDRGRETQYF. The CDR3 DNA follows: TGCGCCAGCAGCACTCGGGACAGGGGGAGAGAGACCCAGTACTTC.

With respect to this clone: This sample also contains other DNA sequences that code for the same CDR3. The CDR3 sequence: CASSLQGYSNQPQHF. In DNA form, the CDR3 reads TGTGCCAGCAGTCTTCAGGGGTATAGCAATCAGCCCCAGCATTTT. The chain uses TRBV6-5 and TRBJ1-5, with D possibly TRBD1 on 6 matching bases. Germline CDR1 is MNHEY and CDR2 is SVGAGI. The CDR3 is 15 residues long. Trimming left V 5 bases short and J 0 bases short, with 11 bases between.

CDR3 amino acids: CASSQDTSGSYEQYF. The CDR3, as DNA: TGTGCCAGCAGCCAAGATACTAGCGGGTCGTACGAGCAGTACTTC. The chain couples TRBV3-1 (or the pseudogene TRBV3-2) to TRBJ2-7; 9 bases align to TRBD2. Looked up from germline, CDR1 is LGHDT and CDR2 is YNNKEL (reference sequence). V was clipped by 0 bases and J by 4 bases; unmatched bases: 4. The CDR3 has 15 amino acids.

This chain joins TRBV9 and TRBJ2-5; a weak D match, TRBD2 (5 bases). Germline V CDR1 and CDR2: SGDLS, YYNGEE. The ends were cut back, 9 bases at V and 5 bases at J, with 14 bases in the middle. The CDR3 loop spans 12 amino acids. The DNA of the CDR3 is TGTGCCATTTACACGGGGAAGGAGACCCAGTACTTC. Translating gives CAIYTGKETQYF.

The rearrangement links TRBV5-1 to TRBJ2-5; 12 nucleotides align to TRBD1. With 4 bases clipped from V and 2 bases from J, the junction kept 3 bases outside the gene matches. Germline V CDR1 and CDR2: SGHRS, YFSETQ. This CDR3 spans 15 amino acids. CDR3 sequence: CASSMGQGAQETQYF. For the CDR3, the DNA is TGCGCCAGCAGCATGGGACAGGGGGCACAAGAGACCCAGTACTTC.

The chain carries TRBV14 and TRBJ1-1, with a possible D match to TRBD1 (5 bases). V was cut by 8 bases and J by 3 bases, with 13 bases left in between. This CDR3 contains 13 residues. Germline values: CDR1 SGHDN, CDR2 FVKESK. The CDR3 here is CASGLGGYTEAFF. DNA for the CDR3: TGTGCCAGCGGACTTGGGGGGTACACTGAAGCTTTCTTT.

This sequence joins TRBV7-8 and TRBJ2-3; tentatively, D is TRBD2 (5 bases). This CDR3 spans 13 amino acids. V dropped 6 bases and J dropped 3 bases, with 10 bases sitting between them. Germline loops: CDR1 SGHVS, CDR2 FQNEAQ. In nucleotides, the CDR3 is TGTGCCAGCAGACTCGGGATGACAGATACGCAGTATTTT. Translated: CASRLGMTDTQYF. Variable domain in full (rest from reference TRBV7-8 and TRBJ2-3): GAGVSQSPRYKVAKRGQDVALRCDPISGHVSLFWYQQALGQGPEFLTYFQNEAQLDKSGLPSDRFFAERPEGSVSTLKIQRTQQEDSAVYLCASRLGMTDTQYFGPGTRLTVL.

The CDR3 sequence is CASSLVRTPEETQYF. CDR3 DNA: TGTGCCAGCAGCTTAGTAAGAACTCCTGAAGAGACCCAGTACTTC. The J gene is TRBJ2-5, the V gene TRBV7-2; D uncertain. The V and J ends lost 1 base and 3 bases respectively, with 12 bases between them. Germline loops: CDR1 SGHTA, CDR2 FQGNSA. The CDR3 has 15 residues.

The chain carries TRBV19 and TRBJ2-1; TRBD1 matches at 8 bases. With V trimmed by 6 bases and J by 2 bases, 3 bases remained unmatched. From germline, CDR1 is LNHDA and CDR2 SQIVND (reference sequence). The CDR3 loop spans 14 amino acids. The CDR3 protein is CASSQTGAYNEQFF. As DNA, the CDR3 is TGTGCCAGTAGCCAGACAGGGGCCTACAATGAGCAGTTCTTC.

The rearrangement uses TRBV20-1 and TRBJ2-7, with D maybe TRBD2 (5 bases). CDR3 length: 11 residues. Germline lookup yields CDR1 DFQATT and CDR2 SNEGSKA (reference sequence). The V gene lost 6 bases and the J gene lost 4 bases, with 10 bases spanning the gap. The CDR3 DNA sequence: TGCAGTGCCCGGACTCTTTACGAGCAGTACGTC. Translated, it gives CSARTLYEQYV.

The chain uses TRBV2 and TRBJ1-2; TRBD1 aligns across 7 bases. V dropped 7 bases and J dropped 8; count of bases not matched to a gene: 7. CDR3 size: 12 residues. The V gene's germline CDR1 is SNHLY and CDR2 FYNNEI. In DNA form, the CDR3 reads TGTGCCAGCACCGAGGCAGGGGGGGGCTACACCTTC. Protein product: CASTEAGGGYTF.